This T cell receptor (beta chain) was obtained from a study of blood T cell repertoires in COVID-19. Study overall: From the United States, Italy and Spain came samples of acute and convalescent COVID-19.

V lost 4 bases and J 1 base, leaving 18 bases between the germline ends. The germline V gene encodes CDR1 SGDLS and CDR2 YYNGEE. This CDR3 region has 17 residues. Profiling relied on immunoSEQ multiplex PCR, and the TCRdb table lists in-frame clones only, not all of them. This table has 200,000 or so clones, 75% to 90% appearing once. The sample was peripheral blood. This clonotype was obtained from a man aged 60-69 years with acute or convalescent COVID-19. The J gene is TRBJ2-1, the V gene TRBV9; possibly TRBD2 for D (6 bases). Written as DNA, the CDR3 is TGTGCCAGCAGCCCCCCCTCTGGGCGGGGATCCTACAATGAGCAGTTCTTC. Amino acid sequence: CASSPPSGRGSYNEQFF.